This T cell receptor beta chain comes out of a study of blood T cell repertoires in COVID-19. Germline lookup yields CDR1 LGHNA and CDR2 YSLEER. The CDR3 has 16 residues. The V gene end was trimmed by 4 bases and the J gene end by 3 bases; junction bases not matched to a gene: 6. Those enrolled in Seattle joined during active infection and were followed longitudinally afterward. Some clones are missing from TCRdb's copy, which holds only in-frame ones; the method was immunoSEQ multiplex PCR. The sample consists of over 60,000 clones, 84% of them appearing once. J is TRBJ2-1 and V is TRBV4-3, with TRBD2 matching over 10 bases. This receptor was taken from a man aged 50 or older with COVID-19, enrolled during active disease. Material: peripheral blood. The CDR3 sequence is CASSPSSGGYYNEQFF. DNA for the CDR3: TGCGCCAGCAGCCCATCTAGCGGGGGATACTACAATGAGCAGTTCTTC.